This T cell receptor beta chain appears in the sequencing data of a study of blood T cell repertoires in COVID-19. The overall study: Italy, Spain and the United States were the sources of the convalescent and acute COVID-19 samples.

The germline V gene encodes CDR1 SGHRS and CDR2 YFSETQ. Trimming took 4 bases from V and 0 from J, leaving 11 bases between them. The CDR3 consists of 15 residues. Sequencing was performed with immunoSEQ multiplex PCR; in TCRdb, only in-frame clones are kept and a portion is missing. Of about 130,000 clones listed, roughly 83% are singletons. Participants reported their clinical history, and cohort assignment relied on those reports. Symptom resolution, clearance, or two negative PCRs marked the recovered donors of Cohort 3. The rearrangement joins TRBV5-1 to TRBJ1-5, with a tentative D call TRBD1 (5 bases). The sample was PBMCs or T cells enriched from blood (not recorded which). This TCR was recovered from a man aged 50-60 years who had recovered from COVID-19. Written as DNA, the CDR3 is TGCGCCAGCAGCGTGGACACGTTTAGCAATCAGCCCCAGCATTTT. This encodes CASSVDTFSNQPQHF.